Each of the 14 T cell receptor beta chains below was sequenced from the same sample in a study of long-term antiretroviral therapy in people with HIV. Version v3.0 of the immunoSEQ assay ran at survey level. Sequencing was performed with immunoSEQ multiplex PCR; in TCRdb, only in-frame clones are kept and a portion is missing. The sample lists fewer than 35,000 clones, approximately 97% occurring once. The sequenced sample was unsorted PBMCs, obtained 6.9 years after starting antiretroviral therapy. All receptors come from a man aged 25-45 years with HIV.

The chain links TRBV5-1 to TRBJ1-2; TRBD1 agrees at 9 bases. This CDR3 is 14 amino acids long. Unmatched junction bases numbered 3, after V lost 2 bases and J lost 4 bases. Germline V CDR1 and CDR2: SGHRS, YFSETQ. CDR3 residues: CASSLGQGPYGYTF. Here the CDR3 DNA reads TGCGCCAGCAGCTTAGGACAGGGGCCCTATGGCTACACCTTC.

V usage is TRBV11-2 and J usage is TRBJ1-6; D unresolved. The CDR3 sequence is 15 residues long. Germline CDR1 is SGHAT and CDR2 is FQNNGV. V lost 2 bases, J lost 8 bases, and 13 bases lay in between. The CDR3 DNA follows: TGTGCCAGCAGCTTAAGGTCCGGCCCGGATTCACCCCTCCACTTT. It encodes CASSLRSGPDSPLHF.

The chain carries TRBV7-3 and TRBJ2-1, with D perhaps TRBD2 (6 bases). Trimming shortened V by 2 bases and J by 5 bases, and 13 bases separated the two germline ends. The length of the CDR3 is 15 residues. Germline CDR1 SGHTA, CDR2 FQGTGA. CDR3 nucleotide sequence: TGTGCCAGCAGCTTAGAGGGGTGGGAGGACAATGAGCAGTTCTTC. Residues: CASSLEGWEDNEQFF.

The chain is built from TRBV4-3 and TRBJ2-1; possible D gene TRBD1, 6 bases. V lost 3 bases, J lost 4 bases, and 13 bases lay in between. CDR3 length: 15 amino acids. CDR1 is LGHNA, CDR2 YSLEER, per germline. CDR3 amino acids: CASSHQSGTYNEQFF. The CDR3 DNA follows: TGCGCCAGCAGCCATCAGAGTGGGACATACAATGAGCAGTTCTTC.

The gene calls are TRBV29-1 and TRBJ2-1; D gene unclear. Germline V gene sequence: CDR1 SQVTM, CDR2 ANQGSEA. There are 13 residues in the CDR3. Between the trimmed V and J ends, which lost 3 bases and 2 bases, there was a span of 8 bases. CDR3 nucleotides: TGCAGCGTTGATCGATTCGCCTACAATGAGCAGTTCTTC. Encoded protein: CSVDRFAYNEQFF.

The chain joins TRBV6-6 to TRBJ2-7, with TRBD2 matching 8 bases. The germline V gene has CDR1 MNHNY and CDR2 SVGAGI (reference sequence). This CDR3 contains 15 residues. Germline trimming cut 2 bases from V and 3 bases from J; bases unmatched to any gene: 6. CDR3 sequence: CASSYGLAGGYEQYF. In nucleotides, the CDR3 is TGTGCCAGCAGTTACGGCCTAGCGGGTGGCTACGAGCAGTACTTC.

This chain connects TRBV14 to TRBJ2-6; 8 positions agree with TRBD1. Germline V lookup: CDR1 SGHDN, CDR2 FVKESK. The CDR3 is 18 residues long. Trimming took 1 base from V and 0 from J; bases not matched to a gene: 5. The CDR3 is CASSQGQGLNSGANVLTF. CDR3 nucleotide sequence: TGTGCCAGCAGCCAAGGACAGGGGCTGAACTCTGGGGCCAACGTCCTGACTTTC.

The chain employs TRBV5-1 and TRBJ2-7; D possibly corresponds to TRBD2 (6 bases). This CDR3 comprises 16 residues. The V end was cut by 7 bases, the J end by 2 bases, with 22 bases between. Germline V gene lookup returns CDR1 SGHRS and CDR2 YFSETQ. DNA of the CDR3: TGCGCCAGCGGATCTGACCCTAGCGATATGACCTACGAGCAGTACTTC. Encoded protein: CASGSDPSDMTYEQYF. Full variable domain (remainder filled in from reference TRBV5-1 and TRBJ2-7): KAGVTQTPRYLIKTRGQQVTLSCSPISGHRSVSWYQQTPGQGLQFLFEYFSETQRNKGNFPGRFSGRQFSNSRSEMNVSTLELGDSALYLCASGSDPSDMTYEQYFGPGTRLTVT.

The chain couples TRBV13 to TRBJ2-2; possible D gene TRBD2, 6 bases. The germline V gene encodes CDR1 PRHDT and CDR2 FYEKMQ (reference sequence). The CDR3 length is 14 residues. V dropped 5 bases and J dropped 6 bases, with 13 bases sitting between them. The CDR3 sequence is CASSRGLIPGELFF. DNA of the CDR3: TGTGCCAGCAGCAGAGGACTAATCCCCGGGGAGCTGTTTTTT.

This chain links TRBV5-8 with TRBJ1-4; 8 bases line up with TRBD1. Looked up from germline, CDR1 is SGHTS and CDR2 is YDEGEE. This CDR3 spans 16 amino acids. V shed 4 bases, J shed 4 bases, and the junction held 9 bases outside the gene matches. CDR3 nucleotides: TGTGCCAGCAGCGCCGGACAGGGACGGCATAATGAAAAACTGTTTTTT. Protein product: CASSAGQGRHNEKLFF.

The J gene is TRBJ2-7, the V gene TRBV7-2; D unresolved. The germline V gene has CDR1 SGHTA and CDR2 FQGNSA. The ends were cut back, 1 base at V and 2 bases at J, with 12 bases in the middle. There are 15 residues in the CDR3. The CDR3 here is CASSLGGTVTYEQYF. The CDR3 DNA is TGTGCCAGCAGCTTAGGGGGAACAGTGACCTACGAGCAGTACTTC.

The gene calls are TRBV7-3 and TRBJ1-1; D is possibly TRBD1 (5 bases). The CDR3 is 14 residues long. With 2 bases removed from V and 3 bases from J, the gap between germline ends came to 10 bases. Germline V CDR1 and CDR2: SGHTA, FQGTGA. The CDR3 bases are TGTGCCAGCAGCTTAGGTCCGGGGGACACTGAAGCTTTCTTT. This translates into CASSLGPGDTEAFF.

The rearrangement joins TRBV6-1 to TRBJ2-7; 7 bases map to TRBD1. This CDR3 has 14 residues. Germline loops: CDR1 MNHNS, CDR2 SASEGT. Trimming took 4 bases from V and 4 from J; bases not matched to a gene: 7. CDR3 in amino acids: CASSGPGTAYEQYF. The CDR3 nucleotides read TGTGCCAGCAGTGGCCCCGGGACAGCTTACGAGCAGTACTTC.

The CDR3 DNA reads as TGTGCCAGCAGTCTCGGCCCGTTACCCGCAGACTACGAGCAGTACTTC. This translates into CASSLGPLPADYEQYF. The gene calls are TRBV27 and TRBJ2-7; D is ambiguous. The V gene lost 5 bases and the J gene lost 3 bases, with 20 bases spanning the gap. Germline assignment: CDR1 MNHEY and CDR2 SMNVEV (reference sequence). This CDR3 contains 16 residues.